This T cell receptor beta chain stems from a study of vaccination and CD4 T cells after COVID-19. This CDR3 has 13 residues. Germline CDR1 MGHRA, CDR2 YSYEKL. Trimming pared 4 bases from V and 4 bases from J, leaving 10 bases between. Cultured CD4+ T cells had their DNA profiled by the Oncomine TCR Beta short-read assay. TCRdb re-called the PCR reads with MiXCR, one entry per CDR3 protein. This table holds more than 6,000 distinct CDR3 sequences, 70% to 80% found once. Described treatment: approximately 11-day PBMC culture with coronavirus spike peptide pools or control peptides (ViraFEST assay). Samples of CD4+ T cells were obtained from the unexposed donor before the COVID-19 pandemic (2011-2018). After expanding antigen-specific T cells with peptide pools, ViraFEST sequenced their TCRs. Culture conditions combined roughly 2 million PBMCs per well with approximately 10 IU/ml IL-2 and 8.5 to 10 ug/ml peptide pools.

As to this clonotype: What it binds is not known.

The sequenced sample consisted of CD4+ T cells from blood, cultured in vitro. The V gene is TRBV4-1, the J gene TRBJ2-5; D ambiguous. The receptor's source is a human donor in good health. The CDR3 sequence: CASSPAVRETQYF. CDR3 bases: TGCGCCAGCAGCCCGGCCGTGCGAGAGACCCAGTACTTC.